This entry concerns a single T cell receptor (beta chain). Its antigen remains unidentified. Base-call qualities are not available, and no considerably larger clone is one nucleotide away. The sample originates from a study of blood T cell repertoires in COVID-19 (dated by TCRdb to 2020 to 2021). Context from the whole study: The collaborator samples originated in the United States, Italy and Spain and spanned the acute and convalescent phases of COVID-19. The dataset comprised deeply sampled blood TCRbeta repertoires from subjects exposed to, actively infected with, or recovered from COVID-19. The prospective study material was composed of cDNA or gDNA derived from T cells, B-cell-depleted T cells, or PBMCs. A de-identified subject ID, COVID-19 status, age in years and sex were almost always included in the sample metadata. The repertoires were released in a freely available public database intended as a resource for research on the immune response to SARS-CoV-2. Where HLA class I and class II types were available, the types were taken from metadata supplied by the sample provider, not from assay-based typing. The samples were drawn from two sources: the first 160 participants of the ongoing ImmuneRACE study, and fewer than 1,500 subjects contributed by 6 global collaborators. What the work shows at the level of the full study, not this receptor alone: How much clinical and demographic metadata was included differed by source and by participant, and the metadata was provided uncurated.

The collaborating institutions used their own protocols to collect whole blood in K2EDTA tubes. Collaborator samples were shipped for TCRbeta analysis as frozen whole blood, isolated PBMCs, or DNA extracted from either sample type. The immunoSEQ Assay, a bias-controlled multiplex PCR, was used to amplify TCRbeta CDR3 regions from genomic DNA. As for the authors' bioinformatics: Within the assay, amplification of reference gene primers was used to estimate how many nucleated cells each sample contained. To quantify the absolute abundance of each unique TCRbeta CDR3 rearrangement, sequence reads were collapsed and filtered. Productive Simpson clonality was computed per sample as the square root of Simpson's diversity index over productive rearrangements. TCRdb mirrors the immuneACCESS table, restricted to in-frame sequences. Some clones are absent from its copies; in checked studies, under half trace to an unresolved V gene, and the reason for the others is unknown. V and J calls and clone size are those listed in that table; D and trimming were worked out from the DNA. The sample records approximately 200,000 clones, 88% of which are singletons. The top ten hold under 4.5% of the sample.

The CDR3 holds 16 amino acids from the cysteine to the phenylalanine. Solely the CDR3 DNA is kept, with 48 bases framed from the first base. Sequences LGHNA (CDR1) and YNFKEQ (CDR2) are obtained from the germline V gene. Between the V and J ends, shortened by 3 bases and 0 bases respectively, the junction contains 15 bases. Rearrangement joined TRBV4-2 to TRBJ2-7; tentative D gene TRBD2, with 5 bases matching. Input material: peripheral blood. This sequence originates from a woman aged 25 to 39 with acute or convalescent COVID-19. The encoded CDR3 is CASSHPPSSPSYEQYF. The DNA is TGTGCCAGCAGCCATCCTCCTAGCTCCCCCTCCTACGAGCAGTACTTC.